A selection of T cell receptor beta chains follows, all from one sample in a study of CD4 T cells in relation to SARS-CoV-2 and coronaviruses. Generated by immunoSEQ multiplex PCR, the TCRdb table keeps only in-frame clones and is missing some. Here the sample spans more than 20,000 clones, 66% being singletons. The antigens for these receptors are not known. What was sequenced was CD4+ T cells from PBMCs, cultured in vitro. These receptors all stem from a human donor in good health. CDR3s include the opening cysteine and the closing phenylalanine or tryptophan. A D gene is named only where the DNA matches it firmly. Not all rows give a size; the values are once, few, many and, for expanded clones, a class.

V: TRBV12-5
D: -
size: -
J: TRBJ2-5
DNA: TGTGCTAGTGGGGGACGGACCCAAGAGACCCAGTACTTC
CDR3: CASGGRTQETQYF

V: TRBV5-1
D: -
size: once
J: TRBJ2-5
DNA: TGCGCCAGCAGCTTAGAAGAGACCCAGTACTTC
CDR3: CASSLEETQYF

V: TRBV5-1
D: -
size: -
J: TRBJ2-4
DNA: TGCGCCAGCAGCCCAGCCACCTTTACGGCCAAAAACATTCAGTACTTC
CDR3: CASSPATFTAKNIQYF

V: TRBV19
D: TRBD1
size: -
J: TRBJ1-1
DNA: TGTGCCAGTAGTATCGCACAGGGGACCGAAGCTTTCTTT
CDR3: CASSIAQGTEAFF

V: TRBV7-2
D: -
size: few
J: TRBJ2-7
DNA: TGTGCCAGCAGCTTAGGACTACAACTTTACGAGCAGTACTTC
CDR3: CASSLGLQLYEQYF

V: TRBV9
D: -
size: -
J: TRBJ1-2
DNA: TGTGCCAGCAGCGTGCAGGGGCTAGGTGGCTACACCTTC
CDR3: CASSVQGLGGYTF

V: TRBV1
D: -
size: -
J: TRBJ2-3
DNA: TGCACCAGCAGCCAAGAGGGAAAGTTCGAAGATTGGTGCGTTACGCAGTATTTT
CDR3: CTSSQEGKFEDWCVTQYF

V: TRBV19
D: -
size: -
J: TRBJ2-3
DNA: TGTGCCAGTAGAGACAGATCCCAAGATACGCAGTATTTT
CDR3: CASRDRSQDTQYF

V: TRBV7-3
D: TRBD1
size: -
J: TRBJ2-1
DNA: TGTGCCAGCAGCGAACAGGGGGCTGCGGGGAATGAGCAGTTCTTC
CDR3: CASSEQGAAGNEQFF

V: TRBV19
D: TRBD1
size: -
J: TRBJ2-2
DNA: TGTGCCAGTACGTATGGGACAGGATTGACCGGGGAGCTGTTTTTT
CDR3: CASTYGTGLTGELFF

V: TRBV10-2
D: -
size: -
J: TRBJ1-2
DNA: TGCGCCAGCGGGTCAAACTATGGCTACACCTTC
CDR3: CASGSNYGYTF

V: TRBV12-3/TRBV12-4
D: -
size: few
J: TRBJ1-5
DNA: TGTGCCAGCAAGGGGTACAATCAGCCCCAGCATTTT
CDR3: CASKGYNQPQHF

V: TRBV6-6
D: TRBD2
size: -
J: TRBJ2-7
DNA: TGTGCCAGCAGTTACCCGGGGGGCTCCTACGAGCAGTACTTC
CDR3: CASSYPGGSYEQYF

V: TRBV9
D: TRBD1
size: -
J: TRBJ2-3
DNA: TGTGCCAGCAGCGGCGGGACAGGGGGCCACGCAGATACGCAGTATTTT
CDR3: CASSGGTGGHADTQYF

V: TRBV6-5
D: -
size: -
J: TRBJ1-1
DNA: TGTGCCAGCAGTCCCCTGGGTGGTTACACTGAGGCTTTCTTT
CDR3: CASSPLGGYTEAFF

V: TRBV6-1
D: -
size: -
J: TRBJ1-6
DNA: TGTGCCAGCAAGTCCCAAAGGGGCGGTCCCACCCTCCACTTT
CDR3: CASKSQRGGPTLHF

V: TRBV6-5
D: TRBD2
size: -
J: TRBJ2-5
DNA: TGTGCCAGCAGTTTTGAGGGAGGGAGAAGGGAGACCCAGTACTTC
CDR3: CASSFEGGRRETQYF

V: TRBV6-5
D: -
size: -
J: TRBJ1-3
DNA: TGTGCCAGCAGTTTACAGGGAATCATAGGTGGAAACACCATATATTTT
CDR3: CASSLQGIIGGNTIYF

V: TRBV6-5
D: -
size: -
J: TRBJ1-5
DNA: TGTGCCAGCAAACAGGCTAGCAATCAGCCCCAGCATTTT
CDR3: CASKQASNQPQHF

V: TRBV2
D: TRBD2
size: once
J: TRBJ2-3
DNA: TGTGCCAGCAGTGAATACCCCACTGGGACTAGCGGGGGGGTTTTGGGGAGCACAGATACGCAGTATTTT
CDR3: CASSEYPTGTSGGVLGSTDTQYF

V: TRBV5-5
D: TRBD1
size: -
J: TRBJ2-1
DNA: TGTGCCAGCAGCTTGGGGACAGGGGTTTACAATGAGCAGTTCTTC
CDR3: CASSLGTGVYNEQFF

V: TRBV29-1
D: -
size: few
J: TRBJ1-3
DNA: TGCAGCGTAAAAGACATCGGAAACACCATATATTTT
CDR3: CSVKDIGNTIYF

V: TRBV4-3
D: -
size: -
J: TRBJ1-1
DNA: TGCGCCAGCAGCCACCAGCCGCCGACTGGGGGAGAAGCTTTCTTT
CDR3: CASSHQPPTGGEAFF

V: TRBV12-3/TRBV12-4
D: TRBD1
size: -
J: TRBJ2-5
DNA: TGTGCCAGCAGCTCGGGACAGCGAGAGACCCAGTACTTC
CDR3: CASSSGQRETQYF

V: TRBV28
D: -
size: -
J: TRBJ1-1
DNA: TGTGCCATCGACACAGGGAAGAACACTGAAGCTTTCTTT
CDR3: CAIDTGKNTEAFF

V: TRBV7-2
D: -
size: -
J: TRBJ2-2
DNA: TGTGCCAGCAGCTTAGGGAAGGGTAGAAAGACCGGGGAGCTGTTTTTT
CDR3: CASSLGKGRKTGELFF